The 19 T cell receptor beta chains below were found in one sample sequenced in a study of CXCR3 chemokines and chemotherapy response in bladder cancer. TCRdb ran MiXCR on the PCR reads and lists one entry per CDR3 protein. The table records about 13,000 distinct CDR3 sequences, roughly 12% of them present only once. The biological material was taken from a patient whose treatment included neoadjuvant chemotherapy. These receptors were obtained from a human donor with bladder cancer that did not respond to neoadjuvant chemotherapy.

V usage is TRBV27 and J usage is TRBJ1-1; D possibly corresponds to TRBD1 (6 bases). CDR1 and CDR2 from the germline V gene are MNHEY and SMNVEV (reference sequence). There are 16 residues in the CDR3. The germline V and J ends were trimmed by 5 bases and 6 bases, with 22 bases remaining between them. CDR3: CASSPSGGRGVPEAFF. CDR3 DNA sequence: TGTGCCAGCAGTCCCTCGGGGGGGCGCGGGGTCCCTGAAGCTTTCTTT.

By its share, this clonotype is medium-sized. The chain links TRBV19 to TRBJ2-1; perhaps TRBD2 as D (6 bases). The CDR3 is 16 amino acids. The ends were cut back, 2 bases at V and 3 bases at J, with 14 bases in the middle. Germline V gives CDR1 LNHDA, CDR2 SQIVND (reference sequence). CDR3 sequence: CASSISSQEGYNEQFF. Written as DNA, the CDR3 is TGTGCCAGTAGTATATCCAGTCAGGAGGGCTACAATGAGCAGTTCTTC.

This clonotype has at least ten counts. This chain links TRBV29-1 with TRBJ2-3; 10 bases agree with TRBD2. The CDR3 totals 18 residues. Looked up from germline, CDR1 is SQVTM and CDR2 is ANQGSEA. The V segment lost 1 base and the J segment 3 bases; nucleotides outside the gene matches: 13. The CDR3 here is CSVEVYGSSGRRTDTQYF. The CDR3 DNA follows: TGCAGCGTTGAAGTCTACGGCTCTAGCGGGAGAAGGACAGATACGCAGTATTTT.

Many counts were recorded for this clonotype. The rearrangement joins TRBV5-4 to TRBJ2-7, with D possibly being TRBD1 (5 bases). V was clipped by 4 bases and J by 0 bases, with 11 bases between them. The CDR3 is made up of 14 amino acids. Germline V CDR1 and CDR2: SGHNT, YYREEE (reference sequence). The CDR3 region is CASSKGQGSYEQYF. CDR3 bases: TGTGCCAGCAGCAAGGGCCAGGGCTCCTACGAGCAGTACTTC.

This clonotype occurred many times. The rearrangement uses TRBV10-3 and TRBJ2-2; no reliable D call. The CDR3 runs to 13 residues. Germline lookup yields CDR1 ENHRY and CDR2 SYGVKD. Trimming left V 2 bases short and J 6 bases short, with 7 bases between. CDR3 nucleotides: TGTGCCATCAGTGAGGAGACTGCCGGGGAGCTGTTTTTT. It codes for CAISEETAGELFF.

There are many counts of this clonotype. The CDR3 loop reads CASSLNLFPGRQGTDTQYF. CDR3 nucleotides: TGTGCCAGCAGCTTGAACCTTTTCCCGGGACGGCAGGGAACAGATACGCAGTATTTT. The rearrangement uses TRBV5-4 and TRBJ2-3; the D call may be TRBD1 or TRBD2 (5 bases each). The germline gives CDR1 SGHNT, CDR2 YYREEE (reference sequence). V lost 1 base and J lost 3, with 24 bases in between. There are 19 residues in the CDR3.

This clonotype has ten or more counts. The CDR3 loop reads CASSAQQGGNTEAFF. DNA of the CDR3: TGTGCCAGCTCAGCTCAACAGGGAGGGAACACTGAAGCTTTCTTT. The rearrangement uses TRBV18 and TRBJ1-1; weak D call: TRBD1 (6 bases). V lost 5 bases and J 1 base, leaving 14 bases between the germline ends. The CDR3 loop spans 15 amino acids. Germline lookup yields CDR1 KGHSH and CDR2 LQKENI.

The CDR3 spells CSARGGTGKKLFF. DNA of the CDR3: TGCAGTGCTAGAGGAGGGACAGGGAAAAAACTGTTTTTT. The chain links TRBV20-1 to TRBJ1-4; 9 bases map to TRBD1. The CDR3 is 13 amino acids. The germline CDR1 and CDR2 sequences are DFQATT and SNEGSKA (reference sequence). J gave up 9 bases and V 1 base, and 3 bases lay outside the gene matches.

Sample share makes this clonotype medium-sized (0.01 to 0.1%). The chain recombines TRBV5-6 with TRBJ1-4; D not resolved. The CDR3 spans 13 residues. Trimming pared 1 base from V and 8 bases from J, leaving 9 bases between. The germline V gene encodes CDR1 SGHDT and CDR2 YYEEEE. The CDR3 DNA is TGTGCCAGCAGCTTGAGGAATGGCGAAAAACTGTTTTTT. Translation: CASSLRNGEKLFF.

The table lists this clonotype with many counts. The CDR3 DNA reads TGTGCCAGCAGTTACTCGCGTATTATGGGAGCTTTCTTT. Translation: CASSYSRIMGAFF. The rearrangement joins TRBV6-6 to TRBJ1-1; D gene uncertain. CDR1 and CDR2 from the germline V gene are MNHNY and SVGAGI (reference sequence). V lost 0 bases and J lost 10, with 12 bases in between. The CDR3 has 13 residues.

V gene TRBV20-1 combines with J gene TRBJ1-2, with 9 bases fitting TRBD1. Losses at the gene ends were 2 bases for V and 2 bases for J; bases not matched to a gene: 3. The CDR3 consists of 14 residues. Germline V gene data show CDR1 as DFQATT and CDR2 as SNEGSKA (reference sequence). The CDR3 DNA follows: TGCAGTGCTAGATCGACAGGGGGGAACTATGGCTACACCTTC. It encodes CSARSTGGNYGYTF.

This clonotype was observed at least ten times. The chain is built from TRBV6-1 and TRBJ1-4; D is possibly TRBD1 (5 bases). This CDR3 is 15 amino acids long. V was pared by 2 bases and J by 1 base, with 8 bases between. The germline CDR1 and CDR2 sequences are MNHNS and SASEGT. The CDR3 region is CASSEFGGTNEKLFF. The CDR3, as DNA: TGTGCCAGCAGTGAATTCGGGGGAACTAATGAAAAACTGTTTTTT.

This clonotype occurred a few times. The chain uses TRBV12-3 or TRBV12-4 and TRBJ2-5; TRBD1 might be the D (6 bases). This CDR3 comprises 14 residues. Trimming stripped 5 bases from V and 5 bases from J, with 15 bases between. The CDR3 protein is CASSAGQSKETQYF. The CDR3 DNA follows: TGTGCCAGCAGTGCTGGACAGTCGAAGGAGACCCAGTACTTC.

This clonotype was counted ten times or more. The chain recombines TRBV28 with TRBJ2-3; 7 nucleotides line up with TRBD1. Germline assignment: CDR1 MDHEN and CDR2 SYDVKM. After removal of 5 bases from V and 0 bases from J, the junction contained 5 bases not matched to a gene. CDR3 length: 15 residues. DNA for the CDR3: TGTGCCAGCAGTACCGGGACAGCTAGCACAGATACGCAGTATTTT. Its protein is CASSTGTASTDTQYF.

The rearrangement joins TRBV12-3 or TRBV12-4 to TRBJ1-4; 7 nucleotides match TRBD1. The CDR3 is 16 residues long. V shed 5 bases and J 3 bases; nucleotides not matched to a gene: 9. The CDR3 DNA reads TGTGCCAGCAGTACGTCCCGGACAGGCTCTAATGAAAAACTGTTTTTT. Its translation: CASSTSRTGSNEKLFF.

This clonotype appeared many times. V usage is TRBV19 and J usage is TRBJ2-5, with D tentatively TRBD1 (5 bases). Trimming stripped 3 bases from V and 2 bases from J, with 13 bases between. Germline CDR1 LNHDA, CDR2 SQIVND (reference sequence). This CDR3 has 15 amino acids. CDR3 DNA: TGTGCCAGTAGTATGACAGCCTTTTTACAAGAGACCCAGTACTTC. Protein: CASSMTAFLQETQYF.

This sequence joins TRBV20-1 and TRBJ2-5, with 8 positions matching TRBD1. This CDR3 contains 15 residues. Looked up from germline, CDR1 is DFQATT and CDR2 is SNEGSKA (reference sequence). The junction had 5 bases not matched to a gene; V was cut back by 0 bases and J by 2 bases. The CDR3 DNA reads as TGCAGTGCTAGAGACGGACAGGGCCTGCAAGAGACCCAGTACTTC. Translated: CSARDGQGLQETQYF.

Details on this clonotype: Given a far larger clone just one base away, this is likely a sequencing read error. The chain uses TRBV10-3 and TRBJ2-4, with TRBD1 matching 7 bases. Germline loops: CDR1 ENHRY, CDR2 SYGVKD. There are 12 residues in the CDR3. J was trimmed by 7 bases and V by 10 bases; bases with no gene match: 7. The CDR3 sequence is CASRQQGNIQYF. Here the CDR3 DNA reads TGTGCCAGCAGACAACAGGGGAACATTCAGTACTTC.

This clonotype appeared a few times. The rearrangement links TRBV28 to TRBJ1-6; TRBD1 matches 11 bases. This CDR3 is built from 17 residues. V trimming: 5 bases; J trimming: 4 bases; junction bases outside the gene matches: 7. Germline V gene data show CDR1 as MDHEN and CDR2 as SYDVKM. The CDR3 DNA sequence: TGTGCCAGCAGTCAGACGGGACAGGGGGATTATAATTCACCCCTCCACTTT. Its translation: CASSQTGQGDYNSPLHF.